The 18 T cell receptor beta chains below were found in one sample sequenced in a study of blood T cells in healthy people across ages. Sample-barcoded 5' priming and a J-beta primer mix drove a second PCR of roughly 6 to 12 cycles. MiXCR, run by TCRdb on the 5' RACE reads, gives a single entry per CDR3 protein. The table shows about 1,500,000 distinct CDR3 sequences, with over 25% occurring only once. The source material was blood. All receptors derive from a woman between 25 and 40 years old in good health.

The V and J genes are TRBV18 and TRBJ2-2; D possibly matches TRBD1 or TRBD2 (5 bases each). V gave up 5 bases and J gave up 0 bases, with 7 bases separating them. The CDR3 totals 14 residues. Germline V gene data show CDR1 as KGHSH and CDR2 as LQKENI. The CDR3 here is CASSKGPNTGELFF. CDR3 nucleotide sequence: TGTGCCAGCTCAAAGGGACCGAACACCGGGGAGCTGTTTTTT.

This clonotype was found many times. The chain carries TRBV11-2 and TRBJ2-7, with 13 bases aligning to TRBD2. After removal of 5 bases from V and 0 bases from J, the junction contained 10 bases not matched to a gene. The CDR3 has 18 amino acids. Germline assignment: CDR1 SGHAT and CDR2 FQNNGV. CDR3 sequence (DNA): TGTGCCAGCAGCCACACCGGGACTAGCGGGATCGTCTCCTACGAGCAGTACTTC. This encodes CASSHTGTSGIVSYEQYF.

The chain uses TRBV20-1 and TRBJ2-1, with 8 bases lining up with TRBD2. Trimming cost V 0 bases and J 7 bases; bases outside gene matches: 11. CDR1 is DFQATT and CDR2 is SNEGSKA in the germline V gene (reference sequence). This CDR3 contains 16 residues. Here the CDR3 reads CSARDRWRGVMNEQFF. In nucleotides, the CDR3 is TGCAGTGCTAGAGATCGGTGGCGGGGGGTGATGAATGAGCAGTTCTTC.

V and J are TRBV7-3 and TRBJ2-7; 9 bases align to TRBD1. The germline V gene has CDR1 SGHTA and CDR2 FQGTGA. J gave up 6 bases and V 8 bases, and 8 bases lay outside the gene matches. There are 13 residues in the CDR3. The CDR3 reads CASGAGQGSEQYF. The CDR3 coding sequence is TGTGCCAGCGGAGCGGGACAGGGCAGCGAGCAGTACTTC. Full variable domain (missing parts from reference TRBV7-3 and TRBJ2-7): GAGVSQTPSNKVTEKGKYVELRCDPISGHTALYWYRQSLGQGPEFLIYFQGTGAADDSGLPNDRFFAVRPEGSVSTLKIQRTERGDSAVYLCASGAGQGSEQYFGPGTRLTVT.

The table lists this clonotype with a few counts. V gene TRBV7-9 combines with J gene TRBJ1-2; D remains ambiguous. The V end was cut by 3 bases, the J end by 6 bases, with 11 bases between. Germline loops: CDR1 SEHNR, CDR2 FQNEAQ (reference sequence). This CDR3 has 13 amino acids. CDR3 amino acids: CASSFGLLDGYTF. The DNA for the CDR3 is TGTGCCAGCAGCTTCGGGTTGCTGGATGGCTACACCTTC.

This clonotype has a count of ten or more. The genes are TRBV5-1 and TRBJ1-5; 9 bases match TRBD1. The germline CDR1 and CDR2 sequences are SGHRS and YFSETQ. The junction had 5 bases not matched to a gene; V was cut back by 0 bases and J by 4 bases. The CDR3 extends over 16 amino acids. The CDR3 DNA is TGCGCCAGCAGCTTGGGGACAGGGGACGGTAATCAGCCCCAGCATTTT. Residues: CASSLGTGDGNQPQHF.

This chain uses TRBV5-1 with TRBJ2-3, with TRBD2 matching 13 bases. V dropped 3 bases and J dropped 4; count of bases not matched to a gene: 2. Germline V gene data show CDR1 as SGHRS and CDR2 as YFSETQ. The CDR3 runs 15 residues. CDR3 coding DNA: TGCGCCAGCAGCTGGACTAGCGGGAGCCCAGATACGCAGTATTTT. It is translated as CASSWTSGSPDTQYF.

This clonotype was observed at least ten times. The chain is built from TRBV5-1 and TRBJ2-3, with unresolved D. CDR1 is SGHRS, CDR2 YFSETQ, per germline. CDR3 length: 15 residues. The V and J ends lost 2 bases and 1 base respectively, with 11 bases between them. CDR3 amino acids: CASSFMPGGTDTQYF. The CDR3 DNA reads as TGCGCCAGCAGCTTTATGCCGGGCGGCACAGATACGCAGTATTTT.

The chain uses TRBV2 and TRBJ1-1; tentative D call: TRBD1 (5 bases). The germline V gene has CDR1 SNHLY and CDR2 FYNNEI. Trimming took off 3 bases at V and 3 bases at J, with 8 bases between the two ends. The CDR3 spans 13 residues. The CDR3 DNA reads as TGTGCCAGCAGTGACGACAGCTACACTGAAGCTTTCTTT. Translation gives CASSDDSYTEAFF.

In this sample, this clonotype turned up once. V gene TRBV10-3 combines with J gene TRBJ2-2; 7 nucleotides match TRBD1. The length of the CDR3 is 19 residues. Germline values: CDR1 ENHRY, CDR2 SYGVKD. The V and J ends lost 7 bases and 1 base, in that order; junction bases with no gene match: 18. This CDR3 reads CAIKSSLGDRPLNTGELFF. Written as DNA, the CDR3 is TGTGCCATCAAGTCCTCCCTGGGGGACAGACCTTTGAACACCGGGGAGCTGTTTTTT.

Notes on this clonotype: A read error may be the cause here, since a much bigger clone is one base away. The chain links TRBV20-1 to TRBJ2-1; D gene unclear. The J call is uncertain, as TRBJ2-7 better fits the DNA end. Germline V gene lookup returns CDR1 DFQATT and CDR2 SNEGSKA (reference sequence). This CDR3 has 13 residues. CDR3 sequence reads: CSARDGIHNEQYF. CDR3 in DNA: TGCAGTGCTAGAGATGGGATCCACAATGAGCAGTACTTC.

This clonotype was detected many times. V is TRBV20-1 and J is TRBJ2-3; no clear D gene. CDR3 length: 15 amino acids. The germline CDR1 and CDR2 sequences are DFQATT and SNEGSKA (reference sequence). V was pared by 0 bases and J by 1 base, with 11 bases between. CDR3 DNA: TGCAGTGCTAGAGATCTTGTGAGCGGCACAGATACGCAGTATTTT. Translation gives CSARDLVSGTDTQYF.

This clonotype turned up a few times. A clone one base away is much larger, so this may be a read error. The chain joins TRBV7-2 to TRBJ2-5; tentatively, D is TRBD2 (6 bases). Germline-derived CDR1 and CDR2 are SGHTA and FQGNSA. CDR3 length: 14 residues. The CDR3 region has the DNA TGTGCCAGCATCTTAGCGGAGTTGGGGGAGACCCAGTACTTC. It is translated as CASILAELGETQYF.

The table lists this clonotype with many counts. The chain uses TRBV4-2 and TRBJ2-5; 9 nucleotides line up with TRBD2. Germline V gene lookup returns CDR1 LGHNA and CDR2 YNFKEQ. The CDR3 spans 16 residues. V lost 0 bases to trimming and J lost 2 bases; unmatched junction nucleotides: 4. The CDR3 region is CASSQDRRGGQETQYF. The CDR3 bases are TGTGCCAGCAGCCAAGATCGGCGGGGGGGTCAAGAGACCCAGTACTTC.

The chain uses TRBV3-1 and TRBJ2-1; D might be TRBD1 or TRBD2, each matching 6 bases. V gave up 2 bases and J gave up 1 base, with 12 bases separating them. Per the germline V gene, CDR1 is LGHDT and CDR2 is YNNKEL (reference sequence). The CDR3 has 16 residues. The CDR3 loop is CASSQHGGGSYNEQFF. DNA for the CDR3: TGTGCCAGCAGCCAACACGGGGGCGGGTCCTACAATGAGCAGTTCTTC.

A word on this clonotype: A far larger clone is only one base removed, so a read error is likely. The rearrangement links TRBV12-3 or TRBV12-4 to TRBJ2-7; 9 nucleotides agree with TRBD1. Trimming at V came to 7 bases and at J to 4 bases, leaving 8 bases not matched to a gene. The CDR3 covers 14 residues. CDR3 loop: CASNLGQGFYEQYF. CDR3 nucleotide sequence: TGTGCCAGCAACCTCGGACAGGGGTTTTACGAGCAGTACTTC.

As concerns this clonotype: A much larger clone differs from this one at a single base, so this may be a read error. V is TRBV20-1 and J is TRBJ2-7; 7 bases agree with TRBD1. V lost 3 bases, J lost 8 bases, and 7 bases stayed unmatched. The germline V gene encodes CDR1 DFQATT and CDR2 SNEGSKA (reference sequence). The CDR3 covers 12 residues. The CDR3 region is CSARDRYYKQYF. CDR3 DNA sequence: TGCAGTGCTAGGGACAGGTATTACAAGCAGTACTTC.

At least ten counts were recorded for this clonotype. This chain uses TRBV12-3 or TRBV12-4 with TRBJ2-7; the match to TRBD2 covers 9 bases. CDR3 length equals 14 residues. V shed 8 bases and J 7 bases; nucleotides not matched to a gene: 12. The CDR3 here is CASFSGSLLGEQYF. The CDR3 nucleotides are TGTGCCAGCTTTAGCGGGAGTCTCCTTGGTGAGCAGTACTTC.